The 21 T cell receptor beta chains reported below all come from one sample, sequenced in a study of T cells in Graves' hyperthyroidism and ophthalmopathy. It was RNA transcripts that yielded the amplified TCR beta CDR3 regions. The HTBI primer set was used in a first-round RT-PCR of the TCR CDR3. Each CDR3 protein is one row after TCRdb ran MiXCR on the multiplex PCR reads. This table has fewer than 650,000 distinct CDR3 sequences, 12% to 15% appearing once. Sequenced material: blood. These receptors were taken from a woman between 18 and 30 years old with Graves' ophthalmopathy.

This clonotype was seen ten or more times. This chain uses TRBV11-2 with TRBJ2-1; 12 nucleotides match TRBD2. J lost 4 bases, V lost 0 bases, and 4 bases had no gene match. Per germline, CDR1 SGHAT and CDR2 FQNNGV. CDR3 size: 17 residues. Here the CDR3 DNA reads TGTGCCAGCAGCTTAGACTCTAGCGGGAGGGCGTACAATGAGCAGTTCTTC. It yields the protein CASSLDSSGRAYNEQFF. Looking up the rest from reference TRBV11-2 and TRBJ2-1 gives the full variable domain: EAGVAQSPRYKIIEKRQSVAFWCNPISGHATLYWYQQILGQGPKLLIQFQNNGVVDDSQLPKDRFSAERLKGVDSTLKIQPAKLEDSAVYLCASSLDSSGRAYNEQFFGPGTRLTVL.

This clonotype has at least ten counts. DNA for the CDR3: TGTGCCAGCAGCCAAGATGGACAGGGTAACACTGAAGCTTTCTTT. This translates into CASSQDGQGNTEAFF. The chain links TRBV3-1 to TRBJ1-1; 8 bases align to TRBD1. In germline, CDR1 is LGHDT, CDR2 YNNKEL (reference sequence). J lost 2 bases, V lost 0 bases, and 2 bases had no gene match. This CDR3 contains 15 residues. The whole variable domain, filled in from reference TRBV3-1 and TRBJ1-1, reads DTAVSQTPKYLVTQMGNDKSIKCEQNLGHDTMYWYKQDSKKFLKIMFSYNNKELIINETVPNRFSPKSPDKAHLNLHINSLELGDSAVYFCASSQDGQGNTEAFFGQGTRLTVV.

This clonotype appeared many times. The J gene is TRBJ1-4, the V gene TRBV24-1; no clear D. The germline CDR1 and CDR2 sequences are KGHDR and SFDVKD. The V end lost 3 bases, the J end lost 8 bases, and 6 bases lay between the germline ends. The CDR3 spans 12 residues. CDR3 nucleotide sequence: TGTGCCACCAGTGATCCCTACGAAAAACTGTTTTTT. It is translated as CATSDPYEKLFF.

This clonotype was counted at least ten times. The CDR3 nucleotides read TGTGCCGCAAGAGGGGAGCAGTACTTC. Its translation is CAARGEQYF. The chain couples TRBV24-1 to TRBJ2-7; weak D call: TRBD2 (5 bases). Germline V gives CDR1 KGHDR, CDR2 SFDVKD. This CDR3 spans 9 amino acids. The V and J ends lost 12 bases and 7 bases respectively, with 9 bases between them.

This clonotype was picked up many times. This rearrangement joins TRBV28 to TRBJ2-5, with D hard to call. Germline CDR1 MDHEN, CDR2 SYDVKM. Trimming shortened V by 8 bases and J by 1 base, and 8 bases separated the two germline ends. The CDR3 length is 12 residues. As DNA, the CDR3 is TGTGCCAGCTCCGACCCCCAAGAGACCCAGTACTTC. This translates into CASSDPQETQYF. The whole variable domain, remainder taken from reference TRBV28 and TRBJ2-5, is DVKVTQSSRYLVKRTGEKVFLECVQDMDHENMFWYRQDPGLGLRLIYFSYDVKMKEKGDIPEGYSVSREKKERFSLILESASTNQTSMYLCASSDPQETQYFGPGTRLLVL.

The table lists this clonotype with many counts. As DNA, the CDR3 is TGTGCCAGCAGCTTAGTGGACAACACCGGGGAGCTGTTTTTT. Its translation: CASSLVDNTGELFF. The V call is TRBV11-2, the J call TRBJ2-2; D unresolved. Trimming took off 1 base at V and 2 bases at J, with 5 bases between the two ends. Germline V gives CDR1 SGHAT, CDR2 FQNNGV. The CDR3 consists of 14 residues.

V gene TRBV9 combines with J gene TRBJ1-5; no reliable D call. Trimming removed 4 bases from V and 6 bases from J, with 11 bases in between. This CDR3 is 13 amino acids long. Germline CDR1 and CDR2: SGDLS and YYNGEE. Here the CDR3 reads CASSRDSTQPQHF. The CDR3 bases are TGTGCCAGCAGCAGGGATTCTACTCAGCCCCAGCATTTT.

This clonotype was recorded many times. The chain uses TRBV4-3 and TRBJ2-7; D is possibly TRBD2 (7 bases). The CDR3 spans 15 residues. Trimming stripped 0 bases from V and 6 bases from J, with 15 bases between. Germline CDR1 is LGHNA and CDR2 is YSLEER. Written as DNA, the CDR3 is TGCGCCAGCAGCCAAGAGGGGGGGCGAAGGGGCGAGCAGTACTTC. Translated: CASSQEGGRRGEQYF.

This clonotype was recorded many times. The rearrangement links TRBV6-1 to TRBJ1-5; D uncertain. Per germline, CDR1 MNHNS and CDR2 SASEGT. The CDR3 is made up of 13 amino acids. Trimming removed 0 bases from V and 7 bases from J, with 7 bases in between. CDR3 region: CASSEASGQPQHF. The CDR3 region has the DNA TGTGCCAGCAGTGAAGCGTCGGGACAGCCCCAGCATTTT.

This clonotype has ten or more counts. The chain couples TRBV12-3 or TRBV12-4 to TRBJ2-1, with 8 bases that match TRBD2. This CDR3 spans 21 amino acids. The junction had 25 bases not matched to a gene; V was cut back by 5 bases and J by 4 bases. CDR3 in amino acids: CASSQMTSAFYKLVGYNEQFF. In DNA form, the CDR3 reads TGTGCCAGCAGTCAAATGACTAGCGCGTTTTACAAACTCGTCGGGTACAATGAGCAGTTCTTC.

There are a few counts of this clonotype. The chain has TRBV7-9 and TRBJ1-6, with D hard to call. V was trimmed by 5 bases and J by 0 bases, leaving 26 bases between them. Germline V gene sequence: CDR1 SEHNR, CDR2 FQNEAQ (reference sequence). The CDR3 runs to 21 residues. The DNA for the CDR3 is TGTGCCAGCAGCCTCCTATATGCCCCGAGCGGAGAAGACTCCTATAATTCACCCCTCCACTTT. Protein: CASSLLYAPSGEDSYNSPLHF.

This clonotype was seen many times. The V and J genes are TRBV28 and TRBJ2-1; D perhaps matches TRBD1 (5 bases). CDR3 length equals 14 residues. Deletions cut 3 bases from V and 8 bases from J, with 14 bases between. Germline values: CDR1 MDHEN, CDR2 SYDVKM. The CDR3 sequence is CASSLTQGTDEQFF. The CDR3 bases are TGTGCCAGCAGTTTGACCCAGGGTACCGATGAGCAGTTCTTC.

There are many counts of this clonotype. The chain couples TRBV4-3 to TRBJ2-5, with D tentatively TRBD1 (6 bases). The CDR3 is made up of 15 amino acids. Trimming stripped 0 bases from V and 14 bases from J, with 22 bases between. Germline loops: CDR1 LGHNA, CDR2 YSLEER. CDR3 DNA sequence: TGCGCCAGCAGCCAAGATAGGGACATTGCGCCCCGGCTATACTTC. Protein: CASSQDRDIAPRLYF.

This clonotype showed up many times. One junction end disagrees with the germline gene, perhaps due to a read error. This sequence joins TRBV2 and TRBJ2-3; maybe TRBD1 (6 bases). The CDR3 runs to 17 residues. CDR1 and CDR2 from the germline V gene are SNHLY and FYNNEI. The CDR3 DNA is TGTGCCAGCAGTGAACCCGCCTCAGGGGAAAGCACAAATACGCAGTATTTT. Translated: CASSEPASGESTNTQYF.

V usage is TRBV10-3 and J usage is TRBJ1-2; 12 bases agree with TRBD1. The CDR3 has 15 amino acids. With V trimmed by 3 bases and J by 4 bases, 3 bases remained unmatched. From germline, CDR1 is ENHRY and CDR2 SYGVKD. CDR3 residues: CAISEGTGGSYGYTF. The CDR3 DNA reads as TGTGCCATCAGTGAAGGGACAGGGGGCAGCTATGGCTACACCTTC.

This clonotype was picked up a small number of times. V and J are TRBV14 and TRBJ1-2, with 7 bases fitting TRBD1. Germline CDR1 and CDR2: SGHDN and FVKESK. The CDR3 is 15 amino acids. The trim removed 1 base at V and 8 bases at J, leaving 10 bases unmatched. CDR3 coding DNA: TGTGCCAGCAGCCAAGTTTTTGGACAGGCTAAGGGCTACACCTTC. It is translated as CASSQVFGQAKGYTF.

This clonotype was observed at least ten times. The rearrangement uses TRBV27 and TRBJ2-7; no clear D gene. V was cut by 8 bases and J by 6 bases, with 20 bases left in between. The CDR3 is 14 residues long. From germline, CDR1 is MNHEY and CDR2 SMNVEV (reference sequence). In DNA, the CDR3 is TGTGCCAGCTCAGCCGGGCCTCCCTTCCGCGAGCAGTACTTC. Translation: CASSAGPPFREQYF.

Ten or more counts support this clonotype. This chain links TRBV7-9 with TRBJ2-1; D not resolved. Germline assignment: CDR1 SEHNR and CDR2 FQNEAQ (reference sequence). The CDR3 is made up of 13 amino acids. Between the trimmed V and J ends, which lost 1 base and 7 bases, there was a span of 8 bases. DNA of the CDR3: TGTGCCAGCAGCTTAGAGAGCGAGAATGAGCAGTTCTTC. Translated: CASSLESENEQFF.

This clonotype was found many times. The V call is TRBV6-1, the J call TRBJ2-2; 7 nucleotides match TRBD2. CDR1 and CDR2 (germline): MNHNS, SASEGT. CDR3 length: 17 amino acids. Trimming cost V 2 bases and J 4 bases; bases outside gene matches: 10. The DNA for the CDR3 is TGTGCCAGCAGTGAAATGCTAGCGGAGTTGCGCACCGGGGAGCTGTTTTTT. Translating gives CASSEMLAELRTGELFF.

This clonotype was detected many times. The chain joins TRBV7-2 to TRBJ2-1; TRBD2 matches at 11 bases. Germline trimming cut 5 bases from V and 3 bases from J; bases unmatched to any gene: 6. The germline V gene encodes CDR1 SGHTA and CDR2 FQGNSA. CDR3 length: 16 residues. CDR3 in amino acids: CASSPRLAGNYNEQFF. CDR3 sequence (DNA): TGTGCCAGCAGCCCTCGACTAGCGGGAAACTACAATGAGCAGTTCTTC.

In its sample, this clonotype was seen many times. The gene calls are TRBV12-3 or TRBV12-4 and TRBJ2-2, with TRBD2 matching over 7 bases. The CDR3 covers 16 residues. V shed 4 bases, J shed 1 base, and the junction held 6 bases outside the gene matches. The CDR3 protein is CASSSQRDLNTGELFF. The CDR3, as DNA: TGTGCCAGCAGTTCTCAGCGGGACTTGAACACCGGGGAGCTGTTTTTT.